These T cell receptor beta chains were read from a single sample in a study of shared T cell receptors in the human thymus. The assay was immunoSEQ multiplex PCR, and TCRdb's table has in-frame clones only and misses some. The sample records roughly 660,000 clones, roughly 90% being singletons. These sequences were also reported in another study, on human thymus T cells.

Material for sequencing was thymocytes. These receptors were obtained from a boy under two years old with a congenital heart defect. The CDR3 runs from the conserved cysteine through the conserved F or W. The order of the fields is clone size, J gene, V gene, D gene, CDR3 DNA, CDR3 protein. The D gene is left open where the match is weak. The listing skips clone size in some rows; elsewhere it reads once, few, many or a size class.

>-|TRBJ2-3|TRBV6-1|TRBD2
TGTGCCAGCAGTGAGCGGGAGGCCAGCACAGATACGCAGTATTTT
CASSEREASTDTQYF
>-|TRBJ2-2|TRBV5-8|-
TGTGCCAGCAGCTACTCCAGGGGTTATGGCACCGGGGAGCTGTTTTTT
CASSYSRGYGTGELFF
>-|TRBJ2-1|TRBV19|TRBD2
TGTGCCACCCTGCTTGGAAGCGGGAGTAAGTATGAGCAGTTCTTC
CATLLGSGSKYEQFF
>-|TRBJ2-7|TRBV29-1|-
TGCAGCTACGAGGGGGAGAGCTCCTACGAGCAGTACTTC
CSYEGESSYEQYF
>-|TRBJ2-3|TRBV4-2|TRBD2
TGTGCCAGCAGCACGGGGGGGCCTGCAGATACGCAGTATTTT
CASSTGGPADTQYF
>-|TRBJ2-7|TRBV27|TRBD1
TGTGCCAGCTCAGGGGGCCATAGCCCCCACGAGCAGTACTTC
CASSGGHSPHEQYF
>-|TRBJ2-3|TRBV6-6|-
TGTGCCAGCAGTTATGGTCAGGGTTGGGGCACAGATACGCAGTATTTT
CASSYGQGWGTDTQYF
>-|TRBJ2-7|TRBV4-3|TRBD2
TGCGCCAGCAGCCAAGTAGCGGGAGAAGGCTACGAGCAGTACTTC
CASSQVAGEGYEQYF
>-|TRBJ2-7|TRBV6-1|TRBD1
TGTGCCAGCAGTCCCCGGGACAGAGGTACCTACGAGCAGTACTTC
CASSPRDRGTYEQYF
>-|TRBJ1-3|TRBV28|-
TGTGCCAGCAGACATTACCGGGGGGTTGTTTCTGGAAACACCATATATTTT
CASRHYRGVVSGNTIYF
>-|TRBJ1-1|TRBV27|-
TGTGCCAGCAGTACGCCGGGGGGTTTGGACACTGAAGCTTTCTTT
CASSTPGGLDTEAFF
>once|TRBJ2-2|TRBV5-1|-
TGCGCCAGCAGTTCCCGGAGGACTTTCGGGGTGAACACCGGGGAGCTGTTTTTT
CASSSRRTFGVNTGELFF
>-|TRBJ1-4|TRBV15|-
TGTGCCACCAGCAGAGACCGGGGGAGGGGGGATGAAAAACTGTTTTTT
CATSRDRGRGDEKLFF
>-|TRBJ2-7|TRBV4-3|TRBD2
TGCGCCAGCAGCCAAGAGAGAACTAGCGGAATCTACGAGCAGTACTTC
CASSQERTSGIYEQYF
>-|TRBJ2-7|TRBV5-1|-
TGCGCCAGCAGCTTTTCGCAGGGTCCCTACGAGCAGTACTTC
CASSFSQGPYEQYF
>-|TRBJ1-5|TRBV7-8|TRBD1
TGTGCCAGCAGCTTAGGGTGGGACAGAAAAAATCAGCCCCAGCATTTT
CASSLGWDRKNQPQHF
>-|TRBJ1-5|TRBV15|-
TGTGCCACCAGCAGAGGACATCGCAATCAGCCCCAGCATTTT
CATSRGHRNQPQHF
>-|TRBJ2-1|TRBV4-1|TRBD2
TGCGCCAGCAGCCCTAGACTAGCGGGAGGGCCGGGGGGGTTCTTC
CASSPRLAGGPGGFF
>-|TRBJ2-7|TRBV4-3|TRBD2
TGCGCCAGCAGCCTGAGCGGGAGGTTTGACGAGCAGTACTTC
CASSLSGRFDEQYF
>-|TRBJ2-7|TRBV11-3|TRBD1
TGTGCCAGCAGCTCCTACGGGACAGCCTACGAGCAGTACTTC
CASSSYGTAYEQYF
>-|TRBJ2-3|TRBV2|TRBD2
TGTGCCAGCAGTGAATTCGGACTAGCGGGCGGGAGGGCTAGCACAGATACGCAGTATTTT
CASSEFGLAGGRASTDTQYF
>once|TRBJ2-3|TRBV18|-
TGTGCCAGCTGGGCGGGGTCACTCACAGATACGCAGTATTTT
CASWAGSLTDTQYF
>once|TRBJ2-3|TRBV4-1|TRBD2
TGCGCCAGCAGCCAAGGTTATCACCGGGAGGGCCCTAGCACAGATACGCAGTATTTT
CASSQGYHREGPSTDTQYF
>-|TRBJ2-1|TRBV4-3|TRBD2
TGCGCCAGCAGCCAAGATCAACCGGGGGGAGGCTACAATGAGCAGTTCTTC
CASSQDQPGGGYNEQFF
>few|TRBJ2-7|TRBV10-3|TRBD1
TGTGCCATCAGTGAGTCGCTCCCTCCGGGGGACAGGGTATGGTGCGAGCAGTACTTC
CAISESLPPGDRVWCEQYF
>-|TRBJ2-6|TRBV15|-
TGTGCCACCAGCAGAGATAGAGCCTCTGGGGCCAACGTCCTGACTTTC
CATSRDRASGANVLTF
>-|TRBJ2-5|TRBV21-1|-
TGTGCCAGCAGCAGCCGACAGGGGGGTCGGTTGGCCCAGTACTTC
CASSSRQGGRLAQYF
>-|TRBJ2-7|TRBV11-3|TRBD2
TGTGCCAGCAGCCCCCCCAAGGGCGGGGGAAGTATCTACGAGCAGTACTTC
CASSPPKGGGSIYEQYF
>-|TRBJ1-2|TRBV18|TRBD1
TGTGCCAGCTCACCCGGTACGGACAGGGGGCGAGATGGCTACACCTTC
CASSPGTDRGRDGYTF
>-|TRBJ1-4|TRBV30|TRBD1
TGTGCCTGGAGTCCAGCCCGTGCCGGACAGGGGACAACCGGTGAAAAACTGTTTTTT
CAWSPARAGQGTTGEKLFF
>-|TRBJ2-5|TRBV30|-
TGTGCCTGGAGTCCCAGTTGGGAGACCCAGTACTTC
CAWSPSWETQYF
>-|TRBJ2-2|TRBV7-3|TRBD2
TGTGCCAGCAGCTCCACCCGACTAGCGGGCGGTCCCGGGGAGCTGTTTTTT
CASSSTRLAGGPGELFF
>-|TRBJ2-7|TRBV27|TRBD2
TGTGCCAGCAGCAAAGGGGCTAGCGGACCCTACGAGCAGTACTTC
CASSKGASGPYEQYF
>-|TRBJ2-1|TRBV14|-
TGTGCCAGCACCCCCGGGGCCAGGGGTGGGTATGAGCAGTTCTTC
CASTPGARGGYEQFF
>once|TRBJ2-7|TRBV14|-
TGTGCCAGCAGCCTATACGCAGGGGTAAACTCCTACGAGCAGTACTTC
CASSLYAGVNSYEQYF
>-|TRBJ2-7|TRBV4-2|TRBD2
TGTGCCAGCAGCCCGTTGAGCGGGGTCTCCTACGAGCAGTACTTC
CASSPLSGVSYEQYF
>-|TRBJ1-1|TRBV27|-
TGTGCCAGCAGCCCGGACTTTCACCTGAACACTGAAGCTTTCTTT
CASSPDFHLNTEAFF
>-|TRBJ2-3|TRBV14|TRBD2
TGTGCCAGCAGCCAAGCCTCCGGGACTAGCGGGAGCACAGATACGCAGTATTTT
CASSQASGTSGSTDTQYF
>-|TRBJ2-5|TRBV4-1|-
TGCGCCAGCAGCCAAGTCGACAGGTACCAAGAGACCCAGTACTTC
CASSQVDRYQETQYF
>few|TRBJ2-1|TRBV28|TRBD2
TGTGCCAGTCTGAATTTCCTCCCTGGGACTAGCGGGAGTGGTGAGCAGTTCTTC
CASLNFLPGTSGSGEQFF
>-|TRBJ2-7|TRBV4-1|TRBD2
TGCGCCAGCAGCCAATTTGCTAGCGGGAGGAACTACGAGCAGTACTTC
CASSQFASGRNYEQYF
>-|TRBJ2-1|TRBV19|TRBD2
TGTGCCAGTAGTATTTCTACCGACGGGAGGCCTTACAATGAGCAGTTCTTC
CASSISTDGRPYNEQFF
>-|TRBJ2-1|TRBV27|TRBD2
TGTGCCAGCAAGTGGGGTCTAGCGGGCCTATACAATGAGCAGTTCTTC
CASKWGLAGLYNEQFF
>few|TRBJ1-2|TRBV19|TRBD1
TGTGCCAGTACCAGGACAGGTCTTAACTATGGCTACACCTTC
CASTRTGLNYGYTF
>-|TRBJ1-2|TRBV7-8|-
TGTGCCAGCAGCTTAGCCCCACAGGGTAGCTATGGCTACACCTTC
CASSLAPQGSYGYTF
>-|TRBJ2-7|TRBV29-1|TRBD2
TGCAGCGGGACTAGTCCTGGCACCTACGAGCAGTACTTC
CSGTSPGTYEQYF
>-|TRBJ2-1|TRBV27|-
TGTGCCAGCAGTTTCGCCGATCGGTATCACAATGAGCAGTTCTTC
CASSFADRYHNEQFF
>-|TRBJ2-3|TRBV4-1|-
TGCGCCAGCAGCCCAAGAGGGTCGCATAGCAGGTCTACGCAGTATTTT
CASSPRGSHSRSTQYF
>once|TRBJ2-7|TRBV18|-
TGTGCCAGCTCAGAAGACGGGGCCTACGAGCAGTACTTC
CASSEDGAYEQYF
>-|TRBJ2-1|TRBV4-3|TRBD2
TGCGCCAGCAGCCAATCCGTGGGACTAGCGGATTACAATGAGCAGTTCTTC
CASSQSVGLADYNEQFF
>-|TRBJ1-2|TRBV18|-
TGTGCCAGCTCACCACTAGACAGGACGTATGGCTACACCTTC
CASSPLDRTYGYTF
>-|TRBJ2-3|TRBV25-1|TRBD2
TGTGCCAGCATTCACCTACTAGCGGAGAGCACAGATACGCAGTATTTT
CASIHLLAESTDTQYF
>-|TRBJ1-2|TRBV6-1|TRBD1
TGTGCCAGCAGTGAAAGGTCGGTTAACAGGGGCCACCACTATGGCTACACCTTC
CASSERSVNRGHHYGYTF
>-|TRBJ2-1|TRBV28|TRBD1
TGTGCCAGCAGTTTACTTCCTTTTAGGGGGTCAACAGGGGGCAGGTATGAGCAGTTCTTC
CASSLLPFRGSTGGRYEQFF
>-|TRBJ1-2|TRBV5-5|TRBD1
TGTGCCAGCAGGGCCGCCGGACCCGGGACAGGGAATGGCTACACCTTC
CASRAAGPGTGNGYTF
>once|TRBJ2-3|TRBV5-1|-
TGCGCCAGCAGCGAGGGGAGGAAGCCGGGACTGGGGAGAGATACGCAGTATTTT
CASSEGRKPGLGRDTQYF
>-|TRBJ2-7|TRBV27|TRBD1
TGTGCCAGCAGTTCGGACAGGGCCTCCTACGAGCAGTACTTC
CASSSDRASYEQYF
>few|TRBJ2-3|TRBV2|TRBD2
TGTGCCAGCAGTGGGTGGAGGGATGGGGCGGGAGGGCCGACAGATACGCAGTATTTT
CASSGWRDGAGGPTDTQYF
>few|TRBJ1-2|TRBV5-4|-
TGTGCCAGCAGCTCATTGGGAGACATAGGCGGCTACACCTTC
CASSSLGDIGGYTF